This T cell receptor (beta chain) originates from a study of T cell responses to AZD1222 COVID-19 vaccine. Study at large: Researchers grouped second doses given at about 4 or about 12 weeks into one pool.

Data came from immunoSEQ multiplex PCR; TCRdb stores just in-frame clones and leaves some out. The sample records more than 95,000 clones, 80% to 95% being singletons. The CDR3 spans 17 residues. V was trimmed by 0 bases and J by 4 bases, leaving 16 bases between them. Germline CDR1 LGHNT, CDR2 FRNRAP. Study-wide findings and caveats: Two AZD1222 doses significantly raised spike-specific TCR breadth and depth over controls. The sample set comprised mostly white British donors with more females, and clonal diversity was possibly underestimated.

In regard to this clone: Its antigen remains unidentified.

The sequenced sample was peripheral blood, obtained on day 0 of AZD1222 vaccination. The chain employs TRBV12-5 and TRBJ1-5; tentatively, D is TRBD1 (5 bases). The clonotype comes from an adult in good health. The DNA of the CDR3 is TGTGCTAGTGGTTTGGTACGGGAAGGGGCAGGGAATCAGCCCCAGCATTTT. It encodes CASGLVREGAGNQPQHF. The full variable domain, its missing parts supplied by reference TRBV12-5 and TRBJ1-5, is DARVTQTPRHKVTEMGQEVTMRCQPILGHNTVFWYRQTMMQGLELLAYFRNRAPLDDSGMPKDRFSAEMPDATLATLKIQPSEPRDSAVYFCASGLVREGAGNQPQHFGDGTRLSIL.